This entry describes one T cell receptor (beta chain). While infection was still active, Seattle patients were enrolled and then followed longitudinally. The record originates from a study of blood T cell repertoires in COVID-19. Background on the study: Sites in the United States, Italy and Spain provided acute and convalescent COVID-19 samples.

Per the original methods: How many nucleated cells were present was estimated from reference gene primer amplification. TCRdb keeps only in-frame clones here, not all; method: immunoSEQ multiplex PCR. D and trimming were read from the DNA, whereas the V and J calls and clone size are those reported in that table. There are 150,000 to 200,000 clones in the sample; over 65% occur only once, and 18% lies in the top ten. What was sequenced was peripheral blood. The origin of this receptor is a person aged 65-85 years with COVID-19, enrolled during active disease.

This CDR3 reads CANRPSSGNTIYF. For the CDR3, the DNA is TGTGCCAACAGACCCAGCTCTGGAAACACCATATATTTT. This chain uses TRBV12-3 or TRBV12-4 with TRBJ1-3; D is undetermined. The CDR3 has 13 residues. Trimming stripped 10 bases from V and 0 bases from J, with 10 bases between.